The 3 T cell receptor beta chains below come from one sample, sequenced in a study of blood T cell repertoires in COVID-19. The method was immunoSEQ multiplex PCR; TCRdb's version includes in-frame clones alone and lacks a portion of them. Of some 460,000 clones in the sample, roughly 91% were seen once. Input material: peripheral blood. The receptors were sampled from a woman aged 25 to 39 with acute or convalescent COVID-19.

This chain joins TRBV2 and TRBJ2-1, with 10 nucleotides matching TRBD2. Germline CDR1 reads SNHLY; CDR2 reads FYNNEI. V shed 7 bases, J shed 2 bases, and the junction held 5 bases outside the gene matches. There are 15 residues in the CDR3. The CDR3 DNA reads as TGTGCCAGCACTGCCAGCGGGGGGGCCTACAATGAGCAGTTCTTC. Translation gives CASTASGGAYNEQFF.

V and J are TRBV6-4 and TRBJ2-3, with 8 bases that match TRBD2. The CDR3 has 15 amino acids. J was trimmed by 1 base and V by 6 bases; bases with no gene match: 6. Germline V gives CDR1 MRHNA, CDR2 SNTAGT. The CDR3 nucleotides are TGTGCCAGCAGATTGAGCGGGGGACGCACAGATACGCAGTATTTT. Translating it yields CASRLSGGRTDTQYF.

The chain couples TRBV7-2 to TRBJ2-1, with D unclear. Germline lookup yields CDR1 SGHTA and CDR2 FQGNSA. The CDR3 contains 15 residues. Trimming removed 5 bases from V and 7 bases from J, with 18 bases in between. The CDR3, as DNA: TGTGCCAGCAGCCCTAGGTCTGGATTCGGGAATGAGCAGTTCTTC. Its translation is CASSPRSGFGNEQFF. The whole variable domain, filled in from reference TRBV7-2 and TRBJ2-1, reads GAGVSQSPSNKVTEKGKDVELRCDPISGHTALYWYRQSLGQGLEFLIYFQGNSAPDKSGLPSDRFSAERTGGSVSTLTIQRTQQEDSAVYLCASSPRSGFGNEQFFGPGTRLTVL.